Listed below are T cell receptor beta chains from one sample, sequenced in a study of breast tumors, draining lymph nodes, adjacent tissues. TCRdb fed the multiplex PCR reads into MiXCR, producing one record per CDR3 protein. The repertoire holds about 46,000 distinct CDR3 sequences, with 20% to 25% as singletons. Sequenced material: breast tumor tissue. The receptors here all came from a female donor with breast cancer. Some clones in this sample may be carry-over from other donors' samples. CDR3s include the opening cysteine and the closing phenylalanine or tryptophan. The D gene is left open where the match is weak. Size values are once, few and many counts, or a class for expanded clones, and some rows have none.

CDR3nt | CDR3aa | d_gene | abundance | j_gene | v_gene
TGTGCCAGCAGTTACTCGAGTGAAAAACTGTTTTTT | CASSYSSEKLFF | . | many | TRBJ1-4 | TRBV6-6
TGTGCCAGCAGTTACTCCCCTGGGGTAGCGGGAGAGGTCGGGGAGCTGTTTTTT | CASSYSPGVAGEVGELFF | TRBD2 | many | TRBJ2-2 | TRBV6-6
TGTGCCAGCAGTCCGAGCGAGAGGGACGCCGGGGAGCTGTTTTTT | CASSPSERDAGELFF | . | many | TRBJ2-2 | TRBV28
TGTGCCACCAGTGACGTCAGCAATCAGCCCCAGCATTTT | CATSDVSNQPQHF | . | many | TRBJ1-5 | TRBV24-1
TGTGCCAGTAGTTCACCTTTACGGGCTAACTATGGCTACACCTTC | CASSSPLRANYGYTF | . | many | TRBJ1-2 | TRBV19
TGTGCCAGCAGCCTTCGACAGGGGGCGGCCTACGAGCAGTACTTC | CASSLRQGAAYEQYF | TRBD1 | . | TRBJ2-7 | TRBV3-1
TGTGCCATCAGCTTTAGCGGGAGTCTGAATGAGCAGTTCTTC | CAISFSGSLNEQFF | TRBD2 | . | TRBJ2-1 | TRBV10-3
TGTGCCAGCAGTTTAGCTCAGGGGGCAGGGAACACCGGGGAGCTGTTTTTT | CASSLAQGAGNTGELFF | TRBD1 | many | TRBJ2-2 | TRBV28
TGTGCCAGCAGACTAAAGCCCCTCGGGACTAGCGGGAGCTCCTACAATGAGCAGTTCTTC | CASRLKPLGTSGSSYNEQFF | TRBD2 | once | TRBJ2-1 | TRBV27
TGCAGTGCTTTTAAGGGACTGAGAAACACCGGGGAGCTGTTTTTT | CSAFKGLRNTGELFF | . | many | TRBJ2-2 | TRBV20-1
TGTGCCAGCAGTGGCTGGCAGGGACTGGGCTTC | CASSGWQGLGF | . | few | TRBJ2-7 | TRBV25-1
TGTGCCAGTAGTATGCCCGGACAGGGATACCATTCACCCCTCCACTTT | CASSMPGQGYHSPLHF | TRBD1 | many | TRBJ1-6 | TRBV19
TGTGCCAGCAGTTCCATACCCAGGGTGGGGAGCAATCAGCCCCAGCATTTT | CASSSIPRVGSNQPQHF | . | many | TRBJ1-5 | TRBV27
TGCGCCAGCAGCTTGGGGCAGGTTTATAATTCACCCCTCCACTTT | CASSLGQVYNSPLHF | . | many | TRBJ1-6 | TRBV5-1
TGTGCCAGCCGGAAAGAGGGGGGGTTAGTGGCCCAGTACTTC | CASRKEGGLVAQYF | . | . | TRBJ2-5 | TRBV11-3